The T cell receptor (beta chain) under discussion was sequenced for a study of radiotherapy plus CTLA-4 blockade in lung cancer. Study conclusions and caveats: Strongest reported response predictors: early blood clone changes and post-radiation interferon-beta.

A word on this clone: Its antigen remains unidentified.

The germline V gene has CDR1 SGHKS and CDR2 YYEKEE (reference sequence). Deletions cut 0 bases from V and 5 bases from J, with 12 bases between. The CDR3 runs to 15 residues. Clones were sequenced by immunoSEQ multiplex PCR, and TCRdb holds only the in-frame ones, with some missing. The top ten clones hold about 2.2% of a sample with fewer than 140,000 clones, over 75% of them seen once. The sequenced sample was peripheral blood, obtained from a patient treated with radiotherapy plus ipilimumab. The chain carries TRBV5-5 and TRBJ2-4; no definite D call. This clonotype originated in a human donor with non-small cell lung cancer that progressed on radiotherapy plus ipilimumab. Some clones in this sample may be carry-over from other donors' samples. The CDR3 region is CASSLAGWPENIQYF. The CDR3 coding sequence is TGTGCCAGCAGCTTGGCCGGGTGGCCGGAAAACATTCAGTACTTC.